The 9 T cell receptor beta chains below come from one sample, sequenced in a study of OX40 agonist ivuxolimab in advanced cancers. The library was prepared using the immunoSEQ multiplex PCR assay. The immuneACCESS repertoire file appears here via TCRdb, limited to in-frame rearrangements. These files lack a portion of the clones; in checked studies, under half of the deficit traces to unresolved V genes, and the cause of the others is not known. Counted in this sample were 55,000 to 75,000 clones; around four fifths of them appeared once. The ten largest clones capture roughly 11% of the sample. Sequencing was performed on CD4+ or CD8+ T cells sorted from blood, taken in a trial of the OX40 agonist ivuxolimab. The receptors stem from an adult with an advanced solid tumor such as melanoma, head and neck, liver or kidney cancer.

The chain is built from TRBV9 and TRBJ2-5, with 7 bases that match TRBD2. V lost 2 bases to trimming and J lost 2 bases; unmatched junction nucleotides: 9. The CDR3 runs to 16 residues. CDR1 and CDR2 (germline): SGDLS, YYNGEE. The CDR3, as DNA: TGTGCCAGCAGCGTGGGACTACCCGGGGGTCAAGAGACCCAGTACTTC. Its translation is CASSVGLPGGQETQYF.

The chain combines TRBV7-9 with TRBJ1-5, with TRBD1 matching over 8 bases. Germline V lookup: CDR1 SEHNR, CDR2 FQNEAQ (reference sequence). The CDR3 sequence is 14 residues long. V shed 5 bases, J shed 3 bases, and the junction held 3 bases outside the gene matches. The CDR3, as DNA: TGTGCCAGCAGCCTGGACAGGGTCAATCAGCCCCAGCATTTT. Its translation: CASSLDRVNQPQHF.

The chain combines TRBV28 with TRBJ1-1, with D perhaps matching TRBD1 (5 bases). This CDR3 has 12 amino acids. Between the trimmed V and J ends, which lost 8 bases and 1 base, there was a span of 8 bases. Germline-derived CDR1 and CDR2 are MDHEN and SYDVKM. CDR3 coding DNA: TGTGCCAGCGGGGGGTCGAACACTGAAGCTTTCTTT. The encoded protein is CASGGSNTEAFF.

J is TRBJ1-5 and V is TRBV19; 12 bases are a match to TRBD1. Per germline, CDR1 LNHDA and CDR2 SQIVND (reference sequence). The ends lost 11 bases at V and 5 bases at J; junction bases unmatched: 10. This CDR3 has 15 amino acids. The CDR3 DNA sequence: TGTGCCGCCGGGTTCCGGGACAGGGGGCATCAGCCCCAGCATTTT. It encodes CAAGFRDRGHQPQHF.

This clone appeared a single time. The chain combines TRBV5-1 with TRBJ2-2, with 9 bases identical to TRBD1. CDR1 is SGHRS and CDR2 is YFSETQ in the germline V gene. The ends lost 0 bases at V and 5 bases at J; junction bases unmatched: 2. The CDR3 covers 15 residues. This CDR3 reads CASSLGDRATGELFF. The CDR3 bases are TGCGCCAGCAGCTTGGGGGACAGGGCGACCGGGGAGCTGTTTTTT.

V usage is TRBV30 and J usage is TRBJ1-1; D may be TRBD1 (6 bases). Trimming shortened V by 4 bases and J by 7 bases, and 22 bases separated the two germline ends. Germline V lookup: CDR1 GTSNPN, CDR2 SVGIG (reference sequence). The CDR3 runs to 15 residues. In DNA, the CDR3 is TGTGCCTGGACTTCGGACAGCCACTCTTGGGGTGAAGCTTTCTTT. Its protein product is CAWTSDSHSWGEAFF. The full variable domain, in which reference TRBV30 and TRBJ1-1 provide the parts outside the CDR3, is SQTIHQWPATLVQPVGSPLSLECTVEGTSNPNLYWYRQAAGRGLQLLFYSVGIGQISSEVPQNLSASRPQDRQFILSSKKLLLSDSGFYLCAWTSDSHSWGEAFFGQGTRLTVV.

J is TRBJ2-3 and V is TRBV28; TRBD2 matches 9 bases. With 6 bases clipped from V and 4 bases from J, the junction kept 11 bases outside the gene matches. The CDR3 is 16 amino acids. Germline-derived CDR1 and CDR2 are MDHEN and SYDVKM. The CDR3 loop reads CASSSQGSGGSDTQYF. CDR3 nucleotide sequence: TGTGCCAGCAGCTCCCAAGGCAGCGGGGGGTCAGATACGCAGTATTTT.

The CDR3 sequence is CASSFRAALGGSNQPQHF. The DNA of the CDR3 is TGTGCCAGCAGCTTTCGGGCAGCCTTGGGTGGTAGCAATCAGCCCCAGCATTTT. J is TRBJ1-5 and V is TRBV5-6; D gene uncertain. Trimming removed 2 bases from V and 0 bases from J, with 18 bases in between. The CDR3 consists of 18 residues. Looked up from germline, CDR1 is SGHDT and CDR2 is YYEEEE.

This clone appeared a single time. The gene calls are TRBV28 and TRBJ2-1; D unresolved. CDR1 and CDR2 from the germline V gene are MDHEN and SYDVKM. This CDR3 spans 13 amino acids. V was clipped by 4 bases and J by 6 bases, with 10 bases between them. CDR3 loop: CASSSQPTNEQFF. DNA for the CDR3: TGTGCCAGCAGTTCCCAACCGACCAATGAGCAGTTCTTC.